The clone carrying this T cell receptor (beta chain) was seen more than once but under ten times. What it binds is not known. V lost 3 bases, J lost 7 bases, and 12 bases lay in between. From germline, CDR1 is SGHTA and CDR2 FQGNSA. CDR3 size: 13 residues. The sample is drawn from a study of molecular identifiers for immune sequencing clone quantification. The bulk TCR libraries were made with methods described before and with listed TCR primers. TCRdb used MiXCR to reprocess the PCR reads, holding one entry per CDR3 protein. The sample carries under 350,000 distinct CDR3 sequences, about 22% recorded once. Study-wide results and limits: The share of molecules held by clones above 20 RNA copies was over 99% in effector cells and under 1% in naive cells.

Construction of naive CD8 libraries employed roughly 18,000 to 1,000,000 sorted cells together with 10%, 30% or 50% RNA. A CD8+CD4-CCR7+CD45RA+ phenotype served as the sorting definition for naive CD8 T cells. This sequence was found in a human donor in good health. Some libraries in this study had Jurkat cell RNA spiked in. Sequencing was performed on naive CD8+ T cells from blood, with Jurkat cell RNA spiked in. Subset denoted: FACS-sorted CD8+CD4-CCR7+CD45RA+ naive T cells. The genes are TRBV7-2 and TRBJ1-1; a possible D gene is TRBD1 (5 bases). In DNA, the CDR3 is TGTGCCAGCAGCTTTTCAGGGTACAGTGAAGCTTTCTTT. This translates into CASSFSGYSEAFF. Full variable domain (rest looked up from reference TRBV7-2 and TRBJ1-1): GAGVSQSPSNKVTEKGKDVELRCDPISGHTALYWYRQSLGQGLEFLIYFQGNSAPDKSGLPSDRFSAERTGGSVSTLTIQRTQQEDSAVYLCASSFSGYSEAFFGQGTRLTVV.